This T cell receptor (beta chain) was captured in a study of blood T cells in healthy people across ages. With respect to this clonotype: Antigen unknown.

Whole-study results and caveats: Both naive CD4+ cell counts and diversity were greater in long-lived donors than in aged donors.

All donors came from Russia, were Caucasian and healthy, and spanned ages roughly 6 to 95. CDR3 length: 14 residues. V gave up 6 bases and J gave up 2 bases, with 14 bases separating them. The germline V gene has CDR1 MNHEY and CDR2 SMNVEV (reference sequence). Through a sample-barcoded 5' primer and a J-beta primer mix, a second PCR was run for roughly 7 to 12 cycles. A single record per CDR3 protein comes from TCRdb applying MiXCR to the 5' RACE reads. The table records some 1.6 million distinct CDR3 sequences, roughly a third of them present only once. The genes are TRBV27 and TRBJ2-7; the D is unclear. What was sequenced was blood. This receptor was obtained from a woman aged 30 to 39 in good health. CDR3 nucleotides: TGTGCCAGCAGATCGTCGGGCAACACCTACGAGCAGTACTTC. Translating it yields CASRSSGNTYEQYF.